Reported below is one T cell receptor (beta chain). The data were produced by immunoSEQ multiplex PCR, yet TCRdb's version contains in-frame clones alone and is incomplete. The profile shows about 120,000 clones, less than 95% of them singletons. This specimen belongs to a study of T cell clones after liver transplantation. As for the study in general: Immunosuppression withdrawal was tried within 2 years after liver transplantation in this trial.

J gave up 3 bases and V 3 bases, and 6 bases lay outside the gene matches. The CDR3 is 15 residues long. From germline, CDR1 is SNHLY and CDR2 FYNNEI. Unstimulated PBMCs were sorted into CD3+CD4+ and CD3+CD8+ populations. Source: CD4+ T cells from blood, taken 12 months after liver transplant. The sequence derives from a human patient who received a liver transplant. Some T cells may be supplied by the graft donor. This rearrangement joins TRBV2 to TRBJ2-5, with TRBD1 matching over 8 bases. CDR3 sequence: CASSEGQVSEETQYF. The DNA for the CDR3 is TGTGCCAGCAGTGAGGGACAGGTATCTGAAGAGACCCAGTACTTC. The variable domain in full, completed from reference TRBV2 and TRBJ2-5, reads EPEVTQTPSHQVTQMGQEVILRCVPISNHLYFYWYRQILGQKVEFLVSFYNNEISEKSEIFDDQFSVERPDGSNFTLKIRSTKLEDSAMYFCASSEGQVSEETQYFGPGTRLLVL.